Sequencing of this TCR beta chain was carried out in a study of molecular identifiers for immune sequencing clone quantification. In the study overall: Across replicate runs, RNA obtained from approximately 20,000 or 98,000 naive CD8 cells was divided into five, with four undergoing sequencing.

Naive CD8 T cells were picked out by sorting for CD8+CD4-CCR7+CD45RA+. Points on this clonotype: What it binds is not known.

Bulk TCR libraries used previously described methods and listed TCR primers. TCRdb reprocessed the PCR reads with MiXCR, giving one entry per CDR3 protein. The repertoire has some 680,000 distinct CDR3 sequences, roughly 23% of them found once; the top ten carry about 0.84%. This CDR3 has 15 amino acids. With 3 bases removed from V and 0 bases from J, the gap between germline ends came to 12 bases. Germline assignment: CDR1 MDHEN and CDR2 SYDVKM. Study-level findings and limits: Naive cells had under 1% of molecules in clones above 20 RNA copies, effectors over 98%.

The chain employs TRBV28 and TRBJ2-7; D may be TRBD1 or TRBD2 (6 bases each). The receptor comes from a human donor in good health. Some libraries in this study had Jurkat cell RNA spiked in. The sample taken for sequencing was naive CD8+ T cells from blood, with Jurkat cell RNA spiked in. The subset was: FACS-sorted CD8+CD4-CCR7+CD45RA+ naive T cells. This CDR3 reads CASSFGGRSSYEQYF. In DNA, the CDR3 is TGTGCCAGCAGTTTCGGGGGCAGGAGCTCCTACGAGCAGTACTTC.